This T cell receptor (beta chain) was identified in a study of cytomegalovirus exposure and HLA in healthy donors (TCRdb year 2017). With respect to the entire study: An earlier analysis of some 600 of the donors reported under 300 Gb of sequence data and some 110 million unique TCR beta sequences obtained from about 180 million T cells. An early release covering roughly 640 HLA-typed donors comprised 250 to 350 gigabases of sequencing data and roughly 85 million unique TCR sequences. Among the approximately 400 genotyped donors, around 81% belonged to the genetic ancestry cluster associated with self-reported Caucasian donors. The study aimed to test whether cataloging public T cell receptors could reveal signatures of past pathogen exposure. Using immunosequencing, the study profiled T cell repertoires from 666 subjects and related those repertoires to cytomegalovirus serostatus. Besides the first cohort of 500 to 700 subjects, a separate validation cohort made up of roughly 120 different subjects was used. High-throughput TCR immunosequencing, statistical association of individual TCRs with disease status, and machine learning were combined to predict cytomegalovirus infection status. In a later analysis, previously published TCR beta repertoires from 670 or so donors were re-analyzed and high-resolution HLA genotyping was added so that TCR occurrence patterns could be studied. Rather than using new phenotypic data, the later analysis identified candidate immune exposures from TCR beta sequences and from how often those sequences occurred across donors. An earlier analysis of 500 to 750 of the donors applied high-throughput TCR beta sequencing to assess whether each TCR beta V gene segment acted as functional or pseudogenic. Donor age, sex, ethnicity and CMV serostatus were collected together with the repertoire data. In a later genetic analysis, genome-wide SNP genotypes for about three fifths of the roughly 670 donors were used, and that subset was treated as a discovery cohort. All discovery cohort repertoires had been generated using a single sequencing platform. Both class I and class II loci were covered by HLA typing, at four-digit resolution. The number of typed donors differed by locus: about 620-640 for A, B, C, DRB1 and DQB1; approximately 520 for DQA1; some 610 for DPA1; and some 450 for DPB1. Several DR-DQ haplotypes were treated as single units for association and clustering because of strong linkage in the cohort. Across around 400 genotyped donors of the cohort, an average of roughly 200,000 unique TCR beta nucleotide sequences per donor were sequenced, and 15% to 20% of those sequences were non-productive. The paper's findings and limits, for the study overall: According to a later genetic analysis, donors in an Asian-associated ancestry cluster had fewer N-insertions in productive TCRs than the approximately 700-donor mean. In both the original and validation cohorts, the classifier was reported to diagnose cytomegalovirus status with high specificity and sensitivity. Sequencing depth was assumed to be roughly uniform across donors in the presence/absence analyses, though that assumption may not hold. Only TCR beta chains were sequenced in this cohort, and the absence of alpha or paired-chain data limited detectable features. Because counts were too low, roughly 16 rarely observed V segments, including chromosome 9 orphons, were excluded from the earlier analysis of some 540 of the donors. An earlier analysis of approximately 500 of the donors showed that most TCR beta V segments appeared in productive rearrangements either about 90% or about 30% of the time, which broadly matched IMGT annotations. A later genetic analysis associated a missense DCLRE1C variant with V-gene and J-gene trimming of TCR beta chains, and an independent cohort replicated the association. Linkage disequilibrium might explain the correlated functional status among segregating V segments, but an unknown experimental factor could not be excluded. Assigning TCR associations to individual alleles was difficult when HLA alleles, especially DR and DQ, strongly co-occurred. The sequencing pipeline was judged likely to have produced a cluster of highly shared sequence variants as a technical artifact. At a false discovery rate of 0.05, a later analysis linked some 18,000 TCR beta sequences to specific HLA alleles. Some IMGT-functional V segments, including TRBV6-2 and TRBV6-3, could not be distinguished by the 87-base-pair reads and were therefore excluded. A total of 164 TCR beta chains were listed by the study as associated with cytomegalovirus. In a later analysis, HLA-associated TCR beta chains were found to be more clonally expanded and to have lower generation probabilities than equally common non-associated chains. A further reported finding was that TCR beta sequences accurately predicted the HLA-A and HLA-B alleles for most subjects in the first cohort. Because HLA typing was missing for some donors at each locus, association tests included only the typed subset. In a later analysis, the rate of TCR association differed among HLA loci, with DRB1 alleles having the most associated TCRs and HLA-C alleles having the fewest. Most TCR sequences were observed very rarely across donors, whereas some public TCRs were present in many individuals. CMV serostatus was the only immune exposure information available for the cohort. In vitro tests confirmed that a few of the cytomegalovirus-associated TCR beta chains recognize cytomegalovirus antigens. According to a later analysis, parvovirus B19, influenza, CMV and Epstein-Barr virus appeared linked to several top co-occurrence clusters. Most CMV-associated TCR beta chains appeared to be HLA-restricted in a later analysis, and the HLA associations seemed to be driven largely by CMV exposure. It was suggested by the authors that the approach could potentially be generalized to other disease states and immunological phenotypes.

In total, roughly 670 healthy bone marrow donors made up the cohort. All cohort members were sampled while nominally healthy, although unrecorded immune exposures were likely present. The donor tested CMV seronegative and was one of the 352 seronegative cohort members. A peripheral blood sample was collected from each donor, and TCR beta sequencing was performed on peripheral blood mononuclear cells. Genomic DNA was extracted from the blood cell samples with the Qiagen DNeasy Blood Extraction Kit. The library was made by the immunoSEQ multiplex PCR assay. The multiplex PCR relied on a mix of 60 forward primers for TCR Vbeta segments and 13 reverse primers for TCR Jbeta segments. The CDR3 region of rearranged TCR beta genes was amplified from genomic DNA with a multiplex PCR assay. The Illumina HiSeq System was used to sequence the amplified TCR beta libraries as 87-base-pair reads. On the study's bioinformatics: A later analysis counted some 80 million unique TCR beta chains across the 550 to 750 repertoires, and some 11 million of these chains were shared by at least two donors. To remove PCR and sequencing errors, raw reads were error-corrected and collapsed into unique sequences using a nearest-neighbor algorithm that merged closely related sequences. CDR3 sequences were aligned to IMGT reference sequences to assign V, D and J gene segments. Each retained sequence needed at least a six-nucleotide match to both a V gene segment and a J gene segment. A rearrangement counted as productive if the CDR3 had no stop codons and remained in frame with V and J, and every other rearrangement counted as non-productive. CDR3 was defined by IMGT convention, running from the second conserved V-encoded cysteine to the conserved J-encoded phenylalanine. The earlier analysis of about 610 of the donors excluded any sequence lacking an unambiguous match to a single V gene segment. An earlier analysis of 587 of the donors classified V segments as functional when productive rearrangements were above 56.7% and as segregating when the standard deviation between donors was above 5%. To diagnose cytomegalovirus status from the catalog of TCR beta chain sequences, a statistical classification framework was built. V and J gene assignment, in a later analysis, came from comparing TCR nucleotide sequences with IMGT/GENE-DB human TR gene sequences. Using the TCRdist pipeline, a later analysis assigned CDR3 sequences along with most-parsimonious VDJ recombination scenarios. In a later analysis, each TCR beta chain was defined by its CDR3 amino acid sequence together with its V-gene family, and reads lacking a unique V-gene family were excluded. A later analysis removed 592 highly shared, low-generation-probability nucleotide sequences to deal with suspected cross-contamination and a sequencing artifact. For each public chain, a later analysis derived a clonal expansion index from normalized ranks of inferred template counts within each repertoire. Generation probabilities in a later analysis came from a VDJ recombination model fitted to out-of-frame rearrangements, and those results were checked against IGoR. A later analysis scored TCR-TCR, TCR-HLA and TCR-CMV co-occurrence with hypergeometric tests, applying a repertoire-size bias correction to TCR pairs. A later analysis estimated false discovery rates by permuting HLA or CMV assignments 20 times. In a later analysis, co-occurring TCRs were grouped using DBSCAN, with TCRdist sequence similarity added in when clustering inside HLA-allele-positive subsets. Repertoires with fewer than 30,000 or more than 120,000 public chains, plus five repertoires with anomalous nucleotide sharing, were excluded from co-occurrence clustering. TCRdb's version of the immuneACCESS table is confined to in-frame rearrangements and falls short of the full clone set. An unresolved V gene accounts for under half of the shortfall where checked; the remainder is of unknown origin. V, J and clone size were drawn from that table, and D and trimming were deduced from the DNA. In all, the sample holds over 150,000 clones, and around 79% of those were seen once. The leading ten clones occupy approximately 2.3% of the sample.

Here V drops 8 bases and J drops 7 bases, and the junction holds 10 bases not matched to any gene. CDR1 is given as ENHRY and CDR2 as SYGVKD, both from the germline V gene. The CDR3 goes from the cysteine to the phenylalanine over 14 residues. The only DNA kept is the CDR3, 42 bases in frame from the first base. Details on this clone: Its antigen has not been determined. Nothing much larger sits one base from this clone, and base qualities are not available.

This receptor chain uses TRBV10-3 and TRBJ2-1, with 8 central nucleotides matching TRBD2. The material sequenced was PBMCs. This sequence originates from a man aged 40-55 years in good health and CMV-seronegative. CDR3 reads: CAIGIAGIGNEQFF. The base sequence is TGTGCCATCGGAATAGCGGGAATAGGTAATGAGCAGTTCTTC.